Here is one T cell receptor beta chain with its context. Losses at the gene ends were 2 bases for V and 4 bases for J; bases not matched to a gene: 4. The CDR3 is 14 amino acids. Per the germline V gene, CDR1 is SGHKS and CDR2 is YYEKEE (reference sequence). The source of the sample is a study of blood T cell repertoires in COVID-19. The overall study: Material from acute and convalescent COVID-19 was sourced from the United States, Italy and Spain. Sources were T cells, B-cell-depleted T cells, or PBMCs; the material itself was cDNA or gDNA.

Source study methods: Amplifying reference gene primers gave estimates of nucleated cell counts. Repertoires were generated with immunoSEQ multiplex PCR, while TCRdb's copy carries only in-frame clones and drops some. Clone size and the V and J calls come from that table; the DNA yielded D and trimming. Seen here are 90,000 to 150,000 clones, approximately 87% observed once, and the top ten hold 7.5% to 9%. This TCR came from a man between 65 and 85 years old who had recovered from COVID-19. Sample: peripheral blood. The chain combines TRBV5-5 with TRBJ2-5; the match to TRBD2 covers 8 bases. The CDR3 spells CASSFRSGGETQYF. The CDR3 DNA sequence: TGTGCCAGCAGCTTTCGGAGCGGGGGAGAGACCCAGTACTTC.